The text below deals with one T cell receptor (beta chain). Its antigen is still unknown. The data belong to a study of T cells in localized non-small cell lung cancer. V was pared by 2 bases and J by 3 bases, with 12 bases of the junction left unmatched. CDR1 SGHVS and CDR2 FNYEAQ come from the germline V gene. This CDR3 comprises 18 residues. Study outcomes and limitations: A median of approximately 57 clones ranked among the top 100 in tumor appeared in adjacent lung.

Measured with immunoSEQ multiplex PCR; TCRdb has only the in-frame clones, and not every one. Among approximately 65,000 clones listed, roughly four fifths were seen once. Source: PBMCs, taken before any cancer treatment. V and J are TRBV7-6 and TRBJ2-1, with TRBD2 matching 8 bases. The clonotype was recovered from a man aged 40 to 75 with stage II lung adenocarcinoma. In DNA form, the CDR3 reads TGTGCCAGCAGCTTAAGCCCCATGGCGGGGGGCCGCTACAATGAGCAGTTCTTC. Translation gives CASSLSPMAGGRYNEQFF.